This T cell receptor beta chain was documented in a study of T-cell memory formation after mild COVID-19. Findings and limits, study-wide: Confirmation of SARS-CoV-2 specificity was lacking for second-wave clones peaking day 37. Clones that contracted from day 15 to 85 were balanced CD4/CD8, while later expanders leaned CD4+.

TCRdb itself ran the 5' RACE reads through MiXCR, one entry per CDR3 protein. Among about 430,000 distinct CDR3 sequences listed, 18% were seen once. The CDR3 covers 15 residues. Germline CDR1 WSHSY, CDR2 SAAADI. Losses at the gene ends were 3 bases for V and 3 bases for J; bases not matched to a gene: 7. This clonotype has only a few counts. The antigen is undetermined. Sequenced material: PBMCs or a T cell subset sorted from them (not recorded which). The rearrangement joins TRBV10-2 to TRBJ1-1; 7 bases are a match to TRBD1. This clonotype was sampled from a young man who had mild COVID-19 (a few samples of this study predate the infection). Cell type and time point are not known. CDR3 bases: TGCGCCAGCAGTGACGACAGGGCCGGGGACACTGAAGCTTTCTTT. The encoded protein is CASSDDRAGDTEAFF.